A selection of T cell receptor beta chains follows, all from one sample in a study of cytomegalovirus exposure and HLA in healthy donors. The data were produced by immunoSEQ multiplex PCR, yet TCRdb's version contains in-frame clones alone and is incomplete. The sample has under 250,000 clones; roughly 87% are singletons. The sample consisted of PBMCs. Receptors originate from a woman younger than 35 in good health and CMV-seropositive. The conserved cysteine and the conserved F or W are not part of the CDR3 here. Each record gives: J gene, V gene, CDR3 protein.

TRBJ1-2,TRBV18,ASSRDRANYGYT
TRBJ2-2,TRBV30,AWKREVTGELF
TRBJ1-4,TRBV28,ASSLGDRGYGKLF
TRBJ1-5,TRBV18,ASSPYGGDYSNQPQH
TRBJ1-1,TRBV30,AWTRGGETEAF
TRBJ2-1,TRBV2,ASSEALQGTDNEQF
TRBJ2-7,TRBV2,ASSPRASNEQY
TRBJ2-7,TRBV6-1,ASSEGSFRLGYEQY
TRBJ2-7,TRBV18,ASSPGSHSYEQY
TRBJ2-7,TRBV5-1,ASSLTRGEQY
TRBJ2-7,TRBV18,ASSPTGTYYEQY
TRBJ2-4,TRBV27,ASSLIGAKNIQY
TRBJ2-1,TRBV6-5,ASSYGVQGAGEQF
TRBJ1-5,TRBV7-3,ASSETGGTQPQH
TRBJ2-2,TRBV19,ASRWAGTGELF
TRBJ2-3,TRBV10-1,ASSQTAPGGTDTQY
TRBJ2-3,TRBV5-1,ASSLGGKDTDTQY
TRBJ1-3,TRBV18,ASSANGASATIY
TRBJ1-3,TRBV20-1,SACYGNTIY
TRBJ1-1,TRBV28,ASRDRDIDPEAF
TRBJ2-1,TRBV27,ASSAGTSGYNEQF
TRBJ2-7,TRBV19,ASSPGTGLYEQY
TRBJ2-2,TRBV6-1,ASRGNTGELF
TRBJ2-7,TRBV29-1,SVRELAGDSYEQY
TRBJ1-2,TRBV28,ASSLSQGRGYGYT
TRBJ2-7,TRBV6-1,ASSELDRSEQY
TRBJ1-1,TRBV5-1,ASSLRTANTEAF
TRBJ1-1,TRBV7-9,ASSLRGGDQGNTEAF
TRBJ2-2,TRBV5-1,ASSLDGVAGGELF
TRBJ1-1,TRBV18,ASSPAITEENTEAF
TRBJ2-1,TRBV5-4,ASSQTGTVGEQF
TRBJ1-1,TRBV7-9,ASSLAGGGANTEAF
TRBJ2-3,TRBV6-6,ASSYSPRARDTQY
TRBJ2-3,TRBV5-8,ASSAPGDTQY
TRBJ2-3,TRBV25-1,ASSETGVSTDTQY
TRBJ2-1,TRBV9,ASSPRTGKSEQF
TRBJ2-7,TRBV11-2,ASSSTTFRAYEQY
TRBJ2-3,TRBV29-1,SVEVGGRASDTQY
TRBJ1-1,TRBV28,ASRAAGGTEAF
TRBJ1-2,TRBV27,ASSFQDRVHGYT
TRBJ2-2,TRBV27,ASKGLAGTGELF
TRBJ1-1,TRBV7-6,ATQQNAMNTEAF
TRBJ2-5,TRBV27,ASSFAGRESETQY
TRBJ2-7,TRBV30,AWSMNSGGIQEQY
TRBJ1-1,TRBV14,ASSQSRGGADTEAF
TRBJ1-5,TRBV5-5,ASSDGTGDNQPQH
TRBJ2-1,TRBV30,AWSSGGKQF
TRBJ2-7,TRBV6-1,AIALTGGTYEQY
TRBJ2-2,TRBV7-9,ASGSLRGAGELF
TRBJ2-7,TRBV5-8,ASTLGLAGHEQY
TRBJ2-1,TRBV28,ASRQGGSGGGRSYNEQF
TRBJ1-5,TRBV2,ASSEGTGGPVGNQPQH
TRBJ2-3,TRBV5-1,ASSLVGTGEVPDTQY
TRBJ2-7,TRBV28,ASSSRAYEQY
TRBJ2-5,TRBV29-1,SVDMAAEETQY
TRBJ1-2,TRBV5-1,ASSLARTGVLYGYT
TRBJ2-1,TRBV18,ASSAGVNPNNEQF
TRBJ1-4,TRBV5-4,ASSITGTGNEKLF